A selection of T cell receptor beta chains follows, all from one sample in a study of Ad26.COV2.S vaccination and SARS-CoV-2 variants. Measured with immunoSEQ multiplex PCR; TCRdb has only the in-frame clones, and not every one. The sample has hundreds of thousands of clones, around 92% seen once. This sample comprised peripheral blood, obtained in a trial of Ad26.COV2.S vaccine versus placebo. Every receptor here comes from a person between 18 and 60 years old who received the Ad26.COV2.S COVID-19 vaccine or a placebo. CDR3s include the opening cysteine and the closing phenylalanine or tryptophan. Each record gives: D gene, clone size, CDR3 length, V gene, J gene, CDR3 DNA, CDR3 protein. The D gene is left open where the match is weak. Where a row states a size, it is once, few, many or the class of an expanded clone; other rows omit it.

D: -
size: -
length: 14
V: TRBV9
J: TRBJ1-3
DNA: TGTGCCAGCAGCTTACAGGGACCTGGAAACACCATATATTTT
CDR3: CASSLQGPGNTIYF

D: -
size: -
length: 16
V: TRBV6-5
J: TRBJ2-5
DNA: TGTGCCAGCAGTTACTCGGGAGGGACAGGCCAAGAGACCCAGTACTTC
CDR3: CASSYSGGTGQETQYF

D: -
size: once
length: 14
V: TRBV9
J: TRBJ1-5
DNA: TGTGCCAGCAGCCCGGGACAACGAGGACAGCCCCAGCATTTT
CDR3: CASSPGQRGQPQHF

D: TRBD2
size: -
length: 13
V: TRBV19
J: TRBJ2-7
DNA: TGTGCCAGTAGTATAGGGGGAGGGGTCGAGCAGTACTTC
CDR3: CASSIGGGVEQYF

D: TRBD2
size: -
length: 18
V: TRBV2
J: TRBJ2-5
DNA: TGTGCCAGCAGGGCCCGGACTAGCGGGAATCTGGGACGAGAGACCCAGTACTTC
CDR3: CASRARTSGNLGRETQYF

D: -
size: few
length: 15
V: TRBV6-5
J: TRBJ2-2
DNA: TGTGCCAGCAGTCGACCCTCCGACGGCACCGGGGAGCTGTTTTTT
CDR3: CASSRPSDGTGELFF

D: -
size: -
length: 14
V: TRBV15
J: TRBJ2-3
DNA: TGTGCCACCAGCAGCGGGATCAGGCCAGATACGCAGTATTTT
CDR3: CATSSGIRPDTQYF

D: TRBD2
size: -
length: 21
V: TRBV3-1/TRBV3-2
J: TRBJ2-3
DNA: TGTGCCAGCAGCCTAGAAGGTACCAAGAAGGGACTAGCGGGAAGCACAGATACGCAGTATTTT
CDR3: CASSLEGTKKGLAGSTDTQYF

D: -
size: -
length: 12
V: TRBV3-1/TRBV3-2
J: TRBJ1-1
DNA: TGTGCCAGCAGCCAAGGTCCGCTTGAAGCTTTCTTT
CDR3: CASSQGPLEAFF

D: -
size: -
length: 15
V: TRBV18
J: TRBJ2-1
DNA: TGTGCCAGCTCACCATTCAAAGGTGAAGGGAATGAGCAGTTCTTC
CDR3: CASSPFKGEGNEQFF

D: TRBD2
size: -
length: 13
V: TRBV30
J: TRBJ2-1
DNA: TGTGCCTGGAGGCTAGCGGGAGTTAATGAGCAGTTCTTC
CDR3: CAWRLAGVNEQFF

D: -
size: -
length: 8
V: TRBV11-3
J: TRBJ1-1
DNA: TGTGCCAGCAGCGGAGCTTTCTTT
CDR3: CASSGAFF

D: -
size: -
length: 14
V: TRBV7-3
J: TRBJ1-1
DNA: TGTGCCAGCAGCTCGACCGGGAAGAACACTGAAGCTTTCTTT
CDR3: CASSSTGKNTEAFF

D: TRBD1
size: -
length: 14
V: TRBV6-5
J: TRBJ1-2
DNA: TGTGCCAGCAGCCTTGACAGGGGTGGCTATGGCTACACCTTC
CDR3: CASSLDRGGYGYTF

D: -
size: -
length: 12
V: TRBV9
J: TRBJ1-1
DNA: TGTGCCAGCAGCGCCCTCAACACTGAAGCTTTCTTT
CDR3: CASSALNTEAFF

D: -
size: few
length: 12
V: TRBV30
J: TRBJ2-7
DNA: TGTGCCTGGAGGTATCAGTCCTACGAGCAGTACTTC
CDR3: CAWRYQSYEQYF

D: -
size: few
length: 14
V: TRBV18
J: TRBJ1-4
DNA: TGTGCCAGCTCATCGGTCGGGGGTAATGAAAAACTGTTTTTT
CDR3: CASSSVGGNEKLFF

D: TRBD2
size: -
length: 13
V: TRBV30
J: TRBJ2-1
DNA: TGTGCCTGGAGTAGCGGGAGTCGAAATGAGCAGTTCTTC
CDR3: CAWSSGSRNEQFF

D: -
size: -
length: 13
V: TRBV5-6
J: TRBJ2-1
DNA: TGTGCCAGCAGCCCCCAGCCTTACAATGAGCAGTTCTTC
CDR3: CASSPQPYNEQFF

D: -
size: -
length: 13
V: TRBV19
J: TRBJ1-1
DNA: TGTGCCACATTGGGGGGTCTGAACACTGAAGCTTTCTTT
CDR3: CATLGGLNTEAFF

D: -
size: once
length: 15
V: TRBV18
J: TRBJ2-1
DNA: TGTGCCAGCTCACCACCCGACAGGCCCTACAATGAGCAGTTCTTC
CDR3: CASSPPDRPYNEQFF

D: TRBD1
size: -
length: 17
V: TRBV6-4
J: TRBJ2-6
DNA: TGTGCCAGCAGTACCGGGACAGGGGGCTCTGGGGCCAACGTCCTGACTTTC
CDR3: CASSTGTGGSGANVLTF